This TCR beta chain appears in the sequencing data of a study of blood T cells in healthy people across ages. Study results and caveats: The study could not conclusively compare naive and antigen-experienced cells, given its unsorted PBMCs. Observed TCR beta diversity per million T cells went down as age went up. This fall followed a roughly linear course with age.

This clonotype was picked up a small number of times. Antigen unknown. Through a sample-barcoded 5' primer and a J-beta primer mix, a second PCR was run for roughly 7 to 11 cycles. TCRdb itself ran the 5' RACE reads through MiXCR, one entry per CDR3 protein. This table has 650,000 to 1,000,000 distinct CDR3 sequences, under 40% appearing once. The study recruited healthy Caucasian donors from Russia who were aged about 6 to 90. Isolation per sample recovered at least 6 million PBMCs. This TCR was sampled from a man in his late teens or twenties in good health. The sequenced material came from blood.

The CDR3 nucleotides are TGTGCCAGCAGAGGACAGGGGCTCCATGGCTACACCTTC. It yields the protein CASRGQGLHGYTF. The chain employs TRBV9 and TRBJ1-2, with 9 bases identical to TRBD1. After removal of 5 bases from V and 6 bases from J, the junction contained 5 bases not matched to a gene. The CDR3 covers 13 residues. Germline values: CDR1 SGDLS, CDR2 YYNGEE.